This T cell receptor (beta chain) was sequenced in a study of patients and donors after allogeneic stem cell transplantation. The CDR3 loop spans 16 amino acids. Germline lookup yields CDR1 SGHDT and CDR2 YYEEEE. With 1 base removed from V and 1 base from J, the gap between germline ends came to 13 bases. This clonotype was recorded a few times. TCRdb analysed the RT-PCR reads with MiXCR anew, one entry per CDR3 protein. The table records roughly 960,000 distinct CDR3 sequences, more than 15% of them present only once. The source is a human donor who was either an allogeneic HSCT recipient or a stem cell or donor lymphocyte infusion donor (not recorded which). It is not recorded whose cells these are; they may come from a transplant donor. Sequenced input: blood, either unsorted or a sorted T cell fraction (not recorded which). V and J are TRBV5-6 and TRBJ2-3; a possible D gene is TRBD2 (5 bases). CDR3 amino acids: CASSLILGGRTDTQYF. CDR3 in DNA: TGTGCCAGCAGCTTGATTCTTGGCGGGCGCACAGATACGCAGTATTTT.